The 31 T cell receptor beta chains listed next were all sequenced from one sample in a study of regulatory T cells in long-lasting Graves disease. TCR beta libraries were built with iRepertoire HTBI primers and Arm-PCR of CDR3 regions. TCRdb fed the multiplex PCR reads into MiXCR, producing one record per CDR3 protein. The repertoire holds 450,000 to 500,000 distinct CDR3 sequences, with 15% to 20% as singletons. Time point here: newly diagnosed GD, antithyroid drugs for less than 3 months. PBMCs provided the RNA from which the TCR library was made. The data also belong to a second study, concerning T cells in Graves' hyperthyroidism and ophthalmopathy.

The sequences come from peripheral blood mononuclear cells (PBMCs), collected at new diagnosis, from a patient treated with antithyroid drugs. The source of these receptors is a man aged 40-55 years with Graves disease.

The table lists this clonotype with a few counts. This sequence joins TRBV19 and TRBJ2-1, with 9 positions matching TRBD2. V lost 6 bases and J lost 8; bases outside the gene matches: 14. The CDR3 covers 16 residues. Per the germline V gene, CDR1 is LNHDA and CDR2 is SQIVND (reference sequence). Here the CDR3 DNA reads TGTGCCAGTAGGACCCCTAGCGGGACTTATCCCGATGAGCAGTTCTTC. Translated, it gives CASRTPSGTYPDEQFF.

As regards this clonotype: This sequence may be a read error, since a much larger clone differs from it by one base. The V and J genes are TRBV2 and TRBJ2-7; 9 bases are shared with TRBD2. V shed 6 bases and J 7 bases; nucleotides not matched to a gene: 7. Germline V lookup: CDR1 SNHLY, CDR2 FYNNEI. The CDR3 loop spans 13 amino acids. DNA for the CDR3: TGTGCCAGCAGGACTAGCGGAGGGAATGAGCAGTACTTC. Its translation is CASRTSGGNEQYF.

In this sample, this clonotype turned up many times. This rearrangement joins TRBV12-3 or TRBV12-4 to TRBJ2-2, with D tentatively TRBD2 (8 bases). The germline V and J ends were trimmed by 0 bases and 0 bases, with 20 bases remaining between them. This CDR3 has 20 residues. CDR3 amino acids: CASSLAEGSGGLANTGELFF. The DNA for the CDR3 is TGTGCCAGCAGTTTAGCAGAGGGGTCAGGGGGACTAGCGAACACCGGGGAGCTGTTTTTT.

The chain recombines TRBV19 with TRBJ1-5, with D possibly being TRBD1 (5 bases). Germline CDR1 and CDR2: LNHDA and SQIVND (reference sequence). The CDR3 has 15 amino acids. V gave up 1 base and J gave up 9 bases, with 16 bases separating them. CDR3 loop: CASSIGRAPPGPQHF. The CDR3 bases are TGTGCCAGTAGTATAGGCAGGGCCCCCCCGGGGCCCCAGCATTTT.

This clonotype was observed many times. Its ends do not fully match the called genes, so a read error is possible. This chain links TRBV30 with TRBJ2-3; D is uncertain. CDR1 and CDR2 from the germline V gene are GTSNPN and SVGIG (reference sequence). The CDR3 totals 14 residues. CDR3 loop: CAWISGLSTDTQYF. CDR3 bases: TGCGCCTGGATCTCGGGTCTTAGCACAGATACGCAGTATTTT.

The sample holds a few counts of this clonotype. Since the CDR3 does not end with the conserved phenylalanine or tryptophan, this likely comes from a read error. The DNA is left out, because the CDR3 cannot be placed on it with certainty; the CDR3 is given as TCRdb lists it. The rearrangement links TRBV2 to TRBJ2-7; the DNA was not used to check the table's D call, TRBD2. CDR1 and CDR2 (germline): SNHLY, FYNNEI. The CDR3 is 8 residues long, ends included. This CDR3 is CASSGLAG.

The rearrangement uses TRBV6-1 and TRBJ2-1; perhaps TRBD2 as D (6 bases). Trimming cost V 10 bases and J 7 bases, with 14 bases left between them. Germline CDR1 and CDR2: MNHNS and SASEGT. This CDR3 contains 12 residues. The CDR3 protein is CATRDSGNEQFF. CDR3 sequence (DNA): TGTGCCACTCGGGACTCTGGGAATGAGCAGTTCTTC.

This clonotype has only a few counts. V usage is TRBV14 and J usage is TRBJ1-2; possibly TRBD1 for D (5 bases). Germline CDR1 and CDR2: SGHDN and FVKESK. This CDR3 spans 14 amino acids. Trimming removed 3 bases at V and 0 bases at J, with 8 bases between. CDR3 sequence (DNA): TGTGCCAGCAGCCAGGGACGGTCTAACTATGGCTACACCTTC. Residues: CASSQGRSNYGYTF.

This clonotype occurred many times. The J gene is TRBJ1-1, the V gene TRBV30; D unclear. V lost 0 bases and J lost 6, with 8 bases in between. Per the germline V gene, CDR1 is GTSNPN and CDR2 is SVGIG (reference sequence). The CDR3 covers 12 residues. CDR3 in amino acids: CAWSVGNAEAFF. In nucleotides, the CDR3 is TGTGCCTGGAGTGTTGGTAACGCTGAAGCTTTCTTT.

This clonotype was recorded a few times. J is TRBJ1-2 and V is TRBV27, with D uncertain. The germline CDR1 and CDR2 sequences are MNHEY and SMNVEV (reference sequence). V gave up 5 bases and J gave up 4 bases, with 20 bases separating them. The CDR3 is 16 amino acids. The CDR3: CASSPSGGPGSYGYTF. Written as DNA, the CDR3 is TGTGCCAGCAGTCCCTCCGGTGGTCCAGGATCCTATGGCTACACCTTC.

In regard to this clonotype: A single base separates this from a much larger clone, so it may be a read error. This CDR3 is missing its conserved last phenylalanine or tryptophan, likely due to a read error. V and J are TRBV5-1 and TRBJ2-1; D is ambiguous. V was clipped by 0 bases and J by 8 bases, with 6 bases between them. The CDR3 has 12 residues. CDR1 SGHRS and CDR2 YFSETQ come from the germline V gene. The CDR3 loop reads CASSLEAHEQFS. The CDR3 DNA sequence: TGCGCCAGCAGCTTGGAAGCGCATGAGCAGTTCTCC.

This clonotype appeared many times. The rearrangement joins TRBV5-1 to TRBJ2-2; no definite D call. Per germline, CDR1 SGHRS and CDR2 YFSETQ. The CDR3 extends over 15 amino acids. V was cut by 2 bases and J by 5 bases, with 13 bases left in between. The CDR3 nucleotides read TGCGCCAGCAGCTTAGGTTATAAATCGACCGGGGAGCTGTTTTTT. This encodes CASSLGYKSTGELFF. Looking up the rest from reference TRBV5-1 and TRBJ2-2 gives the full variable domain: KAGVTQTPRYLIKTRGQQVTLSCSPISGHRSVSWYQQTPGQGLQFLFEYFSETQRNKGNFPGRFSGRQFSNSRSEMNVSTLELGDSALYLCASSLGYKSTGELFFGEGSRLTVL.

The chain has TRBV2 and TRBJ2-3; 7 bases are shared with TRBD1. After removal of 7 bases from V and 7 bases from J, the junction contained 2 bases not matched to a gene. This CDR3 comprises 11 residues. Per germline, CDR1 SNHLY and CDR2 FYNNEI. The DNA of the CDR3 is TGTGCCAGCAAGGGACAGCATACGCAGTATTTT. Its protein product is CASKGQHTQYF.

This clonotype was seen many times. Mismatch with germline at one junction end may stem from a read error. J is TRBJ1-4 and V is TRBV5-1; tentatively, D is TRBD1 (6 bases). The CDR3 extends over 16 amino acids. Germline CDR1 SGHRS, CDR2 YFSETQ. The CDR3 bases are TGTGCCAGCAGTTTAGGCGGGGGGCCACCTAATGAAAAACTGTTTTTT. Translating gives CASSLGGGPPNEKLFF.

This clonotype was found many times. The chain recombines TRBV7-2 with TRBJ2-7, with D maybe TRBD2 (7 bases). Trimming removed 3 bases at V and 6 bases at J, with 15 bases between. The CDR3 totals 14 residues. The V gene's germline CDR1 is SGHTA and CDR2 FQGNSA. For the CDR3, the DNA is TGTGCCAGCAGCTTTGCGGGGGCTTATGGCGAGCAGTACTTC. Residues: CASSFAGAYGEQYF. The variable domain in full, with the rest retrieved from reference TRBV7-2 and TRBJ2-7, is GAGVSQSPSNKVTEKGKDVELRCDPISGHTALYWYRQSLGQGLEFLIYFQGNSAPDKSGLPSDRFSAERTGGSVSTLTIQRTQQEDSAVYLCASSFAGAYGEQYFGPGTRLTVT.

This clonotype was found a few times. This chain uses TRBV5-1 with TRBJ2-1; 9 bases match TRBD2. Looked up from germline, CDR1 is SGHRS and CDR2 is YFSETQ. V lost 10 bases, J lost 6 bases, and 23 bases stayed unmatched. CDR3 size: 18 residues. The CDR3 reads CASTRASGKPPLANEQFF. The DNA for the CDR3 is TGCGCCTCCACTAGGGCTAGCGGGAAACCGCCGTTGGCCAATGAGCAGTTCTTC. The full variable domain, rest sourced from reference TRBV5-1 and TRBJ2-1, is KAGVTQTPRYLIKTRGQQVTLSCSPISGHRSVSWYQQTPGQGLQFLFEYFSETQRNKGNFPGRFSGRQFSNSRSEMNVSTLELGDSALYLCASTRASGKPPLANEQFFGPGTRLTVL.

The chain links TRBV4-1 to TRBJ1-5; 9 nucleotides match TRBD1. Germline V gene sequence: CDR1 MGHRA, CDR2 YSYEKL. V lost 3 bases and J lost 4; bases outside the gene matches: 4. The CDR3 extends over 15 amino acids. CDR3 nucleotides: TGCGCCAGCAGCCAGGGGGACAGGGAGAATCAGCCCCAGCATTTT. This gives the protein CASSQGDRENQPQHF.

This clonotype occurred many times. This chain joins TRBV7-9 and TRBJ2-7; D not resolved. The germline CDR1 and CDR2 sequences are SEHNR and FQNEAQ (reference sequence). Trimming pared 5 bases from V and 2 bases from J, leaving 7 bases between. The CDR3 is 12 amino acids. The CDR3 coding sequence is TGTGCCAGCAGCGAGGCCCCCTACGAGCAGTACTTC. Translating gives CASSEAPYEQYF.

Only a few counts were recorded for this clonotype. CDR3 protein: CASSPQQGVEKLFF. The CDR3 region has the DNA TGTGCCAGCTCACCCCAGCAGGGGGTTGAAAAACTGTTTTTT. The chain joins TRBV18 to TRBJ1-4; TRBD1 matches 7 bases. This CDR3 spans 14 amino acids. J was trimmed by 7 bases and V by 3 bases; bases with no gene match: 5. CDR1 is KGHSH, CDR2 LQKENI, per germline.

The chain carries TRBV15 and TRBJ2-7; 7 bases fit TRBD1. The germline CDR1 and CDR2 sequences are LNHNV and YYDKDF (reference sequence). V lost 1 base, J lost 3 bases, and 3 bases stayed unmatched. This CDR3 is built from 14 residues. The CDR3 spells CATSRGQGNYEQYF. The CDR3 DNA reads TGTGCCACCAGCAGAGGACAGGGAAACTACGAGCAGTACTTC.

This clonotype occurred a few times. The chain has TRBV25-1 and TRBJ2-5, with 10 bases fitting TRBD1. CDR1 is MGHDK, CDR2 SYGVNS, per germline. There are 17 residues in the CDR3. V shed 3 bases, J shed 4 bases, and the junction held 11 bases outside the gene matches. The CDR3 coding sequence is TGTGCCAGCAGTGACCAGAGGGACAGGGGATTCAGAGAGACCCAGTACTTC. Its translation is CASSDQRDRGFRETQYF.

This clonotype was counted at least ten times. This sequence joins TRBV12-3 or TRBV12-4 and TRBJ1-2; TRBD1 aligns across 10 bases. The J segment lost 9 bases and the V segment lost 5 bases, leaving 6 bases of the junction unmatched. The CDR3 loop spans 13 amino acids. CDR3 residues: CASSAGQGSRYTF. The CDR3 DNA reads TGTGCCAGCAGTGCGGGACAGGGGAGTCGCTACACCTTC.

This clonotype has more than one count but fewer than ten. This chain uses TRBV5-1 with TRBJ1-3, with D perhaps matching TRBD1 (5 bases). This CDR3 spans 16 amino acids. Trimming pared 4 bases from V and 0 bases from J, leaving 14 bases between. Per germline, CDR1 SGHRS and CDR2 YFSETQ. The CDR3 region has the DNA TGCGCCAGCAGCGCCCCCGGGACGGACTCTGGAAACACCATATATTTT. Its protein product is CASSAPGTDSGNTIYF.

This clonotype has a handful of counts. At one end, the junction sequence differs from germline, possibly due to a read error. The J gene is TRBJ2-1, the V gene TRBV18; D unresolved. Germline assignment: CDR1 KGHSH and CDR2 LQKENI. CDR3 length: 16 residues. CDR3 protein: CASSPQPPDPVDEQFF. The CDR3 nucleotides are TGTGCCAGCTCACCCCAACCCCCGGACCCCGTGGATGAGCAATTCTTC.

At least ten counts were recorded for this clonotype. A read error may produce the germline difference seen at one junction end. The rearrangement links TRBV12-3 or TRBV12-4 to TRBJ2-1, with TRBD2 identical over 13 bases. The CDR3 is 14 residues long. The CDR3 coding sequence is TGCGCCAGCAGAGGACTAGCGGGAGTGAATGAGCAGTTCTTC. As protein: CASRGLAGVNEQFF.

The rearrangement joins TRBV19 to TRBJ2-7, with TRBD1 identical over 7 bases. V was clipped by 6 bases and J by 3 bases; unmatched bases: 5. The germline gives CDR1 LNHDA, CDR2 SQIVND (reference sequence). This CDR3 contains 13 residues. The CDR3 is CASRDRADYEQYF. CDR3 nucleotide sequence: TGTGCCAGTAGAGACAGGGCAGACTACGAGCAGTACTTC.

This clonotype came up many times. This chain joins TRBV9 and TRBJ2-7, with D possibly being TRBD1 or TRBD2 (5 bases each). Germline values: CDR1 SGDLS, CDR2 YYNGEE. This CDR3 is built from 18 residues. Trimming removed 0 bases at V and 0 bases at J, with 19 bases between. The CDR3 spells CASSVVPVGDGNSYEQYF. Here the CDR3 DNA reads TGTGCCAGCAGCGTAGTACCGGTAGGGGACGGAAACTCCTACGAGCAGTACTTC.

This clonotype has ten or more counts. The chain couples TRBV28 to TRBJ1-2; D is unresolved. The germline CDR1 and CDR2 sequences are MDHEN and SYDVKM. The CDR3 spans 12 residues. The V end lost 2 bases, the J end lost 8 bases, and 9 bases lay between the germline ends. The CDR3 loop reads CASSLAGIGYTF. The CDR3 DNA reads TGTGCCAGCAGTTTAGCAGGAATCGGCTACACCTTC.

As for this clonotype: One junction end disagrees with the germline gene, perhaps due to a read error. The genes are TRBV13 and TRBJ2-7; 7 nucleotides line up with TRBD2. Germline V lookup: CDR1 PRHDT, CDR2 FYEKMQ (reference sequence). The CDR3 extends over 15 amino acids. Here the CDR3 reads CASSQGAGDPYEQYF. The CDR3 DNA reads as TGCGCCAGCAGCCAAGGGGCGGGAGACCCCTACGAGCAGTACTTC.

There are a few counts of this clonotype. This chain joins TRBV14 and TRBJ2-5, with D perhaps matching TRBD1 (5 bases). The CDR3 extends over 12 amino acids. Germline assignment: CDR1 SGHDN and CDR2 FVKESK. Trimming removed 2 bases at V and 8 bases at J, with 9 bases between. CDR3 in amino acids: CASSQFTGTQYF. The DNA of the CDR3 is TGTGCCAGCAGCCAATTTACAGGAACCCAGTACTTC.

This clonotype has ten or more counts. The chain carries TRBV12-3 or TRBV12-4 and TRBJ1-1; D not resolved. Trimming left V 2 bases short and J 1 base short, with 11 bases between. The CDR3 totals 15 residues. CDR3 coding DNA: TGTGCCAGCAGTTTATACGAGGGTAGGAACACTGAAGCTTTCTTT. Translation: CASSLYEGRNTEAFF.